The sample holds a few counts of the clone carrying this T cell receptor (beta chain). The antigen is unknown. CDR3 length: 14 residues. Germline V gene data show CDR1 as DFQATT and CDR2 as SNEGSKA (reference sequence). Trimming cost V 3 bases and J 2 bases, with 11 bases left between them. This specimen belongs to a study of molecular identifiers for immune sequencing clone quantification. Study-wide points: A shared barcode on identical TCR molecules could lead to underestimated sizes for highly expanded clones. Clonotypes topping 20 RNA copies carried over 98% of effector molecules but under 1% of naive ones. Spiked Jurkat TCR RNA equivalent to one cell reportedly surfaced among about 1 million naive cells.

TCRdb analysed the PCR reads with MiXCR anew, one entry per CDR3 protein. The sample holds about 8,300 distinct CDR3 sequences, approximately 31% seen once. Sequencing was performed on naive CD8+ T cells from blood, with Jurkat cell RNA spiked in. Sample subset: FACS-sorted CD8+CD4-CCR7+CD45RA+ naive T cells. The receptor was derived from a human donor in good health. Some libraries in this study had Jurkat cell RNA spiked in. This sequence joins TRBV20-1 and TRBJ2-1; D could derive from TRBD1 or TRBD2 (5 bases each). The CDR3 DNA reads TGCAGTGCTAGTATGGGGGAGCCCTACAATGAGCAGTTCTTC. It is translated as CSASMGEPYNEQFF.